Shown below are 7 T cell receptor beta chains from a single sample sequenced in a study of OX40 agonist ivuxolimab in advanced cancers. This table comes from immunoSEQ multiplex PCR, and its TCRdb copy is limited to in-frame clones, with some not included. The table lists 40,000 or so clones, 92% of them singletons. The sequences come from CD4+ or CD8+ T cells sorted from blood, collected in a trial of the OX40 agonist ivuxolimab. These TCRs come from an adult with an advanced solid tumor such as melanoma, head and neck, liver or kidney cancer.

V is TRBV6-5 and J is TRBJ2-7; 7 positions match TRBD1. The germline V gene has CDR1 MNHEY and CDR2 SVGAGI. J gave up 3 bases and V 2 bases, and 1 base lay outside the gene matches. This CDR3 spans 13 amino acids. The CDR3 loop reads CASSYGTDYEQYV. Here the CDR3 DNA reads TGTGCCAGCAGTTACGGGACAGACTACGAGCAGTACGTC.

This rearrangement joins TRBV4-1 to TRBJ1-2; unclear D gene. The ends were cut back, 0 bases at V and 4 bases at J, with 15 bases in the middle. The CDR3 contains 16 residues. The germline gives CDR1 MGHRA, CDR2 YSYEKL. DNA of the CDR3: TGCGCCAGCAGCCAAGATCGCGGGGTAAGCCGCTATGGCTACACCTTC. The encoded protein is CASSQDRGVSRYGYTF.

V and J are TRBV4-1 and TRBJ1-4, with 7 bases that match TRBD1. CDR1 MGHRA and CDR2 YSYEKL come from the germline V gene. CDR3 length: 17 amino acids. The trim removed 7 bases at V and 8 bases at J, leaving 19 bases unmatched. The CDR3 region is CASTRTGALGGGEKLFF. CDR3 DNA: TGCGCCAGCACCCGAACAGGGGCCCTAGGAGGGGGCGAAAAACTGTTTTTT.

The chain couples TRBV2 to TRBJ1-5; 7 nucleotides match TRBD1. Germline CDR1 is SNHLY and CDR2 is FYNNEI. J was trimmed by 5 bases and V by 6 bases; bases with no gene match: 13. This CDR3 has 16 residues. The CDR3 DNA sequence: TGTGCCAGCAGCGCCACAGGGGCCGTAGGGTATCAGCCCCAGCATTTT. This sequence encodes CASSATGAVGYQPQHF.

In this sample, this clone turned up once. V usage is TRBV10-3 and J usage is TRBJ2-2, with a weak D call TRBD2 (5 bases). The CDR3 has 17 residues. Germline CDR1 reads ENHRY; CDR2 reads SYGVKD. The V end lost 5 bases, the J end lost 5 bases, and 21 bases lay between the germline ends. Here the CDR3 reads CAISKASPGSGTGELFF. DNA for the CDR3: TGTGCCATCAGTAAAGCTAGCCCAGGTTCGGGGACCGGGGAGCTGTTTTTT.

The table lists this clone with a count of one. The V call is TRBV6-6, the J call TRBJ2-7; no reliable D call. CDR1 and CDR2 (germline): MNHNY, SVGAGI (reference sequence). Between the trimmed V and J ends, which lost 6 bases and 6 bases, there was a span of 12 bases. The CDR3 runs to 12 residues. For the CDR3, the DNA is TGTGCCAGCAGCCCAGGTCGTTCCGAGCAGTACGTC. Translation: CASSPGRSEQYV.

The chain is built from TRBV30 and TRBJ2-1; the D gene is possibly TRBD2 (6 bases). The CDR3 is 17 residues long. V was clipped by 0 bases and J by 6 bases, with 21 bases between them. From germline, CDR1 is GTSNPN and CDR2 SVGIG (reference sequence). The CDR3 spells CAWSVRSSAGHSNEQFF. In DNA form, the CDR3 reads TGTGCCTGGAGTGTACGGTCCTCGGCGGGGCACTCCAATGAGCAGTTCTTC.